This TCR beta chain was captured by sequencing in a study of shared clonotypes between healthy human individuals (dated by TCRdb to 2018 to 2020). About the investigation overall: A couple of women and three men aged 18 to 49 years were included in the cohort. For each donor, CD4 naive and CD4 memory were each run on three plates, CD8 naive on two plates, and CD8 memory on one plate. Blood TCR repertoires of roughly 5 healthy adults were deeply sequenced to estimate repertoire size and the extent of clonotype sharing between individuals. Different laboratories and diverse techniques were used to prepare libraries and sequence TCR repertoires, to increase sequencing depth and limit assay-specific biases. Per donor, leukapheresis produced somewhere between about 0.94 and 9.5 billion PBMCs. On the study overall, not on this receptor specifically: Pairwise subsampling indicated that sequencing depth was expected to affect the degree of clonotype sharing among donors. When a few donors were compared, the shared fraction of clonotypes was about 5.5% for naive CD4, around 3.5% for naive CD8, 2% to 2.5% for memory CD4, and 0.3% to 0.5% for memory CD8. Compared with non-shared clonotypes, the clonotypes found in all four sorted-subset donors had higher generation probabilities. The small number of donors limited the genetic and exposure-history diversity represented. Naive subsets generally had larger estimated clonotype richness than memory subsets did. Rarefaction of sorted-subset datasets indicated incomplete sequencing despite the large sequencing depth. Only blood was sampled, and tissue TCR repertoires likely differ from those in blood.

The CDR3 numbers 19 residues from cysteine through phenylalanine. Of all the DNA, just the CDR3 is kept, 57 bases in frame from base 1. The V end gives up 3 bases and the J end 6 bases, leaving 21 bases in the junction not matched to a gene. CDR1 and CDR2 were assigned from the germline V gene as SGDLS and YYNGEE. About this clone: The antigen this receptor binds is unknown. No base-level quality is on record; no much larger clone is a single base apart.

Donors were healthy HIV-negative adults with no recently reported acute infections or vaccinations. All donors were Caucasian adults living in Nashville, Tennessee, USA. CD4+ T cells were enriched by magnetic negative selection; naive cells were then positively selected on CD45RA, and the negative fraction formed the memory subset. Blood was obtained by leukapheresis, after which PBMCs were separated by Ficoll-Histopaque density gradient centrifugation and cryopreserved in liquid nitrogen vapor phase. Analytical flow cytometry was used to check the purity and quantity of every magnetically sorted T cell population. Each sorted fraction had its genomic DNA isolated and then quantified by UV absorbance on a Nanodrop 2000c. Using the deep immunoSEQ assay, multiplex PCR amplified TCR CDR3 regions from genomic DNA. Genomic DNA extracted from each cell subset was distributed evenly over all wells of several immunoSEQ 96-well plates, and each plate served as one replicate. For sorted subsets, about 200 ng genomic DNA, equal to 30,000 or so T cell genomes, was loaded into each replicate PCR. Purified libraries were quantified with a Qubit 3.0 fluorometer, sized on a Bioanalyzer 2100, and re-quantified with the KAPA Library Quantification kit. Each immunoSEQ 96-well plate was sequenced on its own single-read 150-cycle Illumina NextSeq 550 flow cell. The published analysis was carried out like this. Because the immunoSEQ output included only junctional sequences and no quality scores, the filtering could not be the same as the filtering used for full-length reads. Sequences were annotated with PyIR, a Python wrapper for IgBLAST v1.9, and V/J genes and CDR3 were assigned using IMGT germline references. Reads were filtered out if the reads had weak V/J assignments (E-value above 1e-6), no CDR3, stop codons, out-of-frame junctions, or ambiguous translated residues. A V3J clonotype was defined by an identical inferred V gene, J gene, and CDR3 amino acid sequence. Percentage overlap between repertoires was calculated by dividing the number of shared unique clonotypes by the size of the smaller repertoire. Repertoire richness was assessed with RTK rarefaction, the Chao1 estimator, and Recon v2.1 estimates of unobserved clonotypes. Generation probabilities for all TCRbeta clonotypes obtained by the gDNA method from a handful of donors were computed using OLGA. Drawn from immuneACCESS, this table holds only the in-frame rearrangements with V and J called that TCRdb kept. Clones are partly lost; checked studies trace under half to an unresolved V gene and leave the rest unexplained. The V and J calls and clone size come from that table; D and trimming were worked out from the DNA. This sample lists approximately 620,000 clones; approximately 97% were detected once. The ten largest clones take up 0.045% to 0.07% of the sample.

This TCR was recovered from a woman aged 25 to 39 in good health. The chain is encoded by TRBV9 joined to TRBJ1-3; the junction holds 7 bases that match TRBD1. The specimen was naive CD4+ T cells sorted from blood. The cell subset or site label for this specimen denotes: CD45RA+ positively selected. The nucleotides read TGTGCCAGCAGCGACCCATGGGACAAGGGGGCTTCGTTGTCAAACACCATATATTTT. This gives the protein CASSDPWDKGASLSNTIYF.